This T cell receptor beta chain was sequenced during a study of cytomegalovirus exposure and HLA in healthy donors. Notes on this clone: Antigen specificity is unknown.

Broader study findings: Later analysis identified several of the most significant clusters that appeared linked to common viral pathogens. Later work found that TCR association rates differed between HLA loci; DRB1 had the most and HLA-C the fewest.

CDR3 length: 16 residues. In germline, CDR1 is SGHVS, CDR2 FNYEAQ. The ends lost 4 bases at V and 1 base at J; junction bases unmatched: 8. PCR primers comprised 60 Vbeta and 13 Jbeta primers. Per the study methods: An analysis performed later counted 72 million or so unique TCR beta chains (approximately 10 million of them shared). This table comes from immunoSEQ multiplex PCR, and its TCRdb copy is limited to in-frame clones, with some not included. V and J calls and clone size come straight from that table; D and trimming were deduced from the DNA. This sample has 180,000 or so clones, with around 76% found just once.

Sequencing was done on a sample of PBMCs. This clonotype originated in a man between 35 and 55 years old in good health and CMV-seronegative. This chain connects TRBV7-6 to TRBJ2-5; 8 nucleotides line up with TRBD2. The CDR3 DNA sequence: TGTGCCAGCAGCTCCAGACAACTAGCGGTCCAAGAGACCCAGTACTTC. Its protein is CASSSRQLAVQETQYF.